The T cell receptor (beta chain) described here comes from a study of blood T cell repertoires in COVID-19. Study-level background: Sites across the United States, Italy and Spain contributed samples from acute and convalescent COVID-19. Sample material is recorded as cDNA or gDNA derived from T cells, B-cell-depleted T cells, or PBMCs.

The CDR3 runs 15 residues. Trimming left V 0 bases short and J 1 base short, with 10 bases between. CDR1 is SGDLS and CDR2 is YYNGEE in the germline V gene. Original methodology: Counts of nucleated cells, estimated from reference gene primer amplification, were obtained. TCRdb's table, derived via immunoSEQ multiplex PCR, lists solely in-frame clones and lacks some. For V, J and clone size, that table is used; D and trimming come from the DNA. The sample carries under 75,000 clones, roughly 84% recorded once. The specimen was peripheral blood. The sequence was obtained from a woman between 18 and 30 years old with acute or convalescent COVID-19. V gene TRBV9 combines with J gene TRBJ1-2; D gene uncertain. CDR3 sequence: CASSVGGRDNYGYTF. Here the CDR3 DNA reads TGTGCCAGCAGCGTAGGCGGACGGGATAACTATGGCTACACCTTC.